This is a list of T cell receptor beta chains from one sample in a study of monozygotic twins with inflammatory bowel disease. TCRdb reprocessed the 5' RACE reads and stores each CDR3 protein as one record, lacking DNA. This table holds approximately 330,000 distinct CDR3 sequences. Sequencing was done on a sample of blood. These receptors came from a human donor with ulcerative colitis or Crohn's disease, or a healthy co-twin of an affected twin (not recorded which). The CDR3 runs from the conserved cysteine through the conserved F or W.

TRBJ1-1,TRBV12-3/TRBV12-4,CASTPRRAQSNTEAFF
TRBJ1-4,TRBV5-1,CASSFSGNEKLFF
TRBJ2-1,TRBV10-3,CAISLAGASYNEQFF
TRBJ2-2,TRBV20-1,CSASYGTGELFF
TRBJ1-2,TRBV2,CATLEAGGNYYGYTF
TRBJ1-5,TRBV20-1,CSARNDLLTDPQHF
TRBJ2-1,TRBV18,CASSSIVGGIVYNEQFF
TRBJ2-3,TRBV20-1,CSAPKGVDTQYF
TRBJ2-1,TRBV5-1,CASSSQGESGQFF
TRBJ2-1,TRBV4-1,CASSQESSGGAWSEQFF
TRBJ1-1,TRBV20-1,CSAREDRGRTEAFF
TRBJ1-6,TRBV5-6,CASSLGAGNNSPLHF
TRBJ1-4,TRBV5-1,CASSLGQKATNEKLFF
TRBJ1-1,TRBV20-1,CSARWPANTEVFF
TRBJ1-5,TRBV6-2/TRBV6-3,CASSYPGTGDQPQHF
TRBJ1-6,TRBV20-1,CSARAATRIPNSPLHF
TRBJ2-7,TRBV28,CASSVRQGAILSYEQYF
TRBJ2-1,TRBV20-1,CSAPQTSPHNEQFF
TRBJ2-1,TRBV5-1,CASIRTSGRAGEQFF
TRBJ2-3,TRBV5-1,CASSLLRGGDTQYF
TRBJ1-2,TRBV7-6,CASKGSLGGENGYTF
TRBJ2-3,TRBV30,CAWSVAGGLGADTQYF
TRBJ2-7,TRBV19,CASGERNYEQYF
TRBJ2-2,TRBV10-1,CASSESGMNTGELFF
TRBJ2-7,TRBV7-2,CASSADRAYEQYF
TRBJ1-3,TRBV29-1,CSFKQGMSSGNTIYF
TRBJ2-1,TRBV7-9,CATSEGGNEQFF
TRBJ2-1,TRBV28,CASRSHNNEQFF
TRBJ2-2,TRBV27,CASSLNSNTGELFF
TRBJ1-1,TRBV5-1,CASSLGSGVWTEAFF
TRBJ1-5,TRBV6-1,CASSPGTGVIQPQHF
TRBJ2-3,TRBV5-1,CASKRGSGVGTDTQYF
TRBJ2-2,TRBV27,CASSVGTFDTGELFF
TRBJ2-3,TRBV7-9,CASSPREGTGKDTQYF
TRBJ2-7,TRBV5-1,CASSLEPRQPVYEQYF
TRBJ2-3,TRBV11-2,CASSTTTSGGTDTQYF
TRBJ1-6,TRBV12-3/TRBV12-4,CASRGTGNDSPLHF
TRBJ2-1,TRBV7-3,CASSQYSTSYNEQFF
TRBJ1-2,TRBV30,CAWSGRQGNGGYTF
TRBJ2-6,TRBV2,CASSLASAGGANVLTF
TRBJ1-1,TRBV7-2,CASSLRVGGAFF
TRBJ2-6,TRBV5-1,CASRAGAPSGANVLTF
TRBJ1-2,TRBV14,CASSGGPALFYGYTF
TRBJ2-3,TRBV5-5,CASSSASGTSVDTQYF
TRBJ2-2,TRBV5-1,CASSFTTGYGELFF
TRBJ1-5,TRBV5-1,CASSPTGWNQPQHF
TRBJ2-3,TRBV5-1,CASSMGLAGARTDTQYF
TRBJ1-5,TRBV27,CASSRDTRNQPQHF
TRBJ1-3,TRBV18,CASSQGQDSGNTIYF
TRBJ1-4,TRBV5-1,CASSPNWGATNEKLFF
TRBJ2-5,TRBV28,CASSFGGTRGTQYF
TRBJ2-6,TRBV6-5,CASSYLPPGQPSGANVLTF
TRBJ1-1,TRBV19,CASSRDRGLEAFF
TRBJ1-5,TRBV6-2/TRBV6-3,CASSYSPYQPQHF
TRBJ2-1,TRBV7-8,CASSLPPYNEQFF
TRBJ2-1,TRBV6-5,CASGVASRNEQFF
TRBJ2-1,TRBV21-1,CAGPPRPQGGEQFF
TRBJ2-5,TRBV5-1,CASSLGRFGETQYF
TRBJ1-1,TRBV7-2,CASSLHQGRGTEAFF